This passage covers 21 T cell receptor beta chains from one sample sequenced in a study of immune characterization of retroperitoneal liposarcoma. TCRdb fed the PCR reads into MiXCR, producing one record per CDR3 protein. Of around 11,000 distinct CDR3 sequences in the sample, 27% were seen once. The sequenced sample was tumor tissue. These receptors all come from a male donor with retroperitoneal liposarcoma.

This clonotype has ten or more counts. This rearrangement joins TRBV6-4 to TRBJ2-1; no clear D. The DNA end lines up better with TRBJ2-7; the J call may be wrong. Germline CDR1 and CDR2: MRHNA and SNTAGT. The CDR3 has 13 amino acids. The CDR3: CASAAAGYNEQYF. The DNA for the CDR3 is TGTGCCAGCGCGGCAGCAGGTTACAATGAGCAGTACTTC.

This clonotype was observed many times. The CDR3 loop is CASSPWGTGLNEQFF. The DNA for the CDR3 is TGTGCCAGCAGCCCCTGGGGGACAGGGTTAAATGAGCAGTTCTTC. The J gene is TRBJ2-1, the V gene TRBV7-3; TRBD1 matches 9 bases. The CDR3 length is 15 residues. Germline assignment: CDR1 SGHTA and CDR2 FQGTGA. J lost 7 bases, V lost 5 bases, and 9 bases had no gene match.

By sample fraction, this clonotype is large. CDR3 region: CASNPGGTITYEQYF. As DNA, the CDR3 is TGTGCCAGCAATCCGGGGGGGACCATAACCTACGAGCAGTACTTC. V and J are TRBV7-2 and TRBJ2-7; 8 positions match TRBD2. Germline CDR1 reads SGHTA; CDR2 reads FQGNSA. V lost 7 bases, J lost 2 bases, and 10 bases stayed unmatched. The CDR3 has 15 amino acids.

This clonotype ranks as medium-sized. The genes are TRBV6-1 and TRBJ2-1, with D unclear. Trimming cost V 0 bases and J 10 bases, with 13 bases left between them. The germline V gene has CDR1 MNHNS and CDR2 SASEGT. This CDR3 spans 14 amino acids. The CDR3 spells CASSEAWGPHEQFF. DNA of the CDR3: TGTGCCAGCAGTGAAGCGTGGGGTCCCCACGAGCAGTTCTTC.

About this clonotype itself: Germline and junction disagree at one end, which may indicate a read error. The chain couples TRBV6-1 to TRBJ2-3, with unresolved D. The CDR3 sequence is 11 residues long. Germline CDR1 and CDR2: MNHNS and SASEGT. CDR3 nucleotide sequence: TGTGCCAGCAGGTCCACAGATACGCAGTCTTTT. Its translation is CASRSTDTQSF.

V and J are TRBV6-1 and TRBJ1-1, with 7 bases fitting TRBD1. In germline, CDR1 is MNHNS, CDR2 SASEGT. V lost 6 bases, J lost 5 bases, and 9 bases stayed unmatched. The CDR3 length is 14 residues. The CDR3 spells CASRGTVPNTEAFF. Here the CDR3 DNA reads TGTGCCAGCAGAGGGACAGTCCCGAATACTGAAGCTTTCTTT.

J is TRBJ1-2 and V is TRBV6-8; maybe TRBD1 (6 bases). The CDR3 loop spans 14 amino acids. Trimming pared 6 bases from V and 6 bases from J, leaving 17 bases between. Per the germline V gene, CDR1 is MNHGY and CDR2 is SAAAGT. CDR3 sequence reads: CASRTWDTVNGYTF. As DNA, the CDR3 is TGTGCCAGCAGGACGTGGGACACCGTCAATGGCTACACCTTC.

There are many counts of this clonotype. The gene calls are TRBV6-1 and TRBJ1-4, with TRBD1 as a possible D gene (5 bases). CDR1 is MNHNS, CDR2 SASEGT, per germline. The CDR3 loop spans 13 amino acids. Trimming stripped 3 bases from V and 8 bases from J, with 10 bases between. CDR3 sequence reads: CASSDRVREKLFF. DNA of the CDR3: TGTGCCAGCAGTGACAGGGTACGGGAAAAACTGTTTTTT.

This clonotype was detected many times. The rearrangement links TRBV6-6 to TRBJ2-5; TRBD2 aligns across 13 bases. Germline values: CDR1 MNHNY, CDR2 SVGAGI (reference sequence). The V segment lost 2 bases and the J segment 2 bases; nucleotides outside the gene matches: 2. The CDR3 contains 16 residues. The CDR3 region is CASSYRTSGRQETQYF. DNA for the CDR3: TGTGCCAGCAGTTACCGGACTAGCGGGAGACAAGAGACCCAGTACTTC.

The chain uses TRBV4-1 and TRBJ2-1; 9 bases agree with TRBD2. CDR3 length: 17 amino acids. CDR1 MGHRA and CDR2 YSYEKL come from the germline V gene. V gave up 0 bases and J gave up 3 bases; unmatched junction bases: 6. CDR3 residues: CASSQDPRLAVYNEQFF. DNA for the CDR3: TGCGCCAGCAGCCAAGACCCCCGACTAGCGGTCTACAATGAGCAGTTCTTC.

The V gene is TRBV7-8, the J gene TRBJ1-1, with D perhaps TRBD1 (5 bases). CDR1 and CDR2 from the germline V gene are SGHVS and FQNEAQ. The CDR3 is made up of 14 amino acids. With 0 bases removed from V and 9 bases from J, the gap between germline ends came to 14 bases. The chain's CDR3 is CASSLATVGAQAFF. The DNA of the CDR3 is TGTGCCAGCAGCTTAGCGACAGTCGGGGCACAAGCTTTCTTT.

This clonotype showed up just a few times. The V gene is TRBV7-2, the J gene TRBJ1-1, with D unresolved. The CDR3 length is 12 residues. CDR1 is SGHTA, CDR2 FQGNSA, per germline. The germline V and J ends were trimmed by 1 base and 11 bases, with 11 bases remaining between them. The DNA for the CDR3 is TGTGCCAGCAGCTTAGACGGGCAGTCCGCTTTCTTT. Translating gives CASSLDGQSAFF.

There are many counts of this clonotype. The genes are TRBV10-1 and TRBJ2-2; D possibly corresponds to TRBD1 (5 bases). There are 16 residues in the CDR3. Looked up from germline, CDR1 is WNHNN and CDR2 is SYGVQD (reference sequence). Trimming took off 4 bases at V and 0 bases at J, with 12 bases between the two ends. CDR3 residues: CASSGQSLPNTGELFF. DNA of the CDR3: TGCGCCAGCAGTGGACAGTCGTTACCGAACACCGGGGAGCTGTTTTTT.

The V call is TRBV7-4, the J call TRBJ2-1, with D unresolved. Trimming removed 1 base from V and 8 bases from J, with 18 bases in between. In germline, CDR1 is SGHVT, CDR2 SQSDAQ. CDR3 length: 16 amino acids. The CDR3 loop reads CASSLVLSRANYEQFF. CDR3 bases: TGTGCCAGCAGCTTAGTCCTTTCTAGGGCCAACTATGAGCAGTTCTTC.

The chain has TRBV6-1 and TRBJ2-1; 10 positions match TRBD2. Trimming removed 3 bases from V and 2 bases from J; junction bases left unmatched: 4. The CDR3 consists of 16 residues. In germline, CDR1 is MNHNS, CDR2 SASEGT. The CDR3 loop reads CASSEVAGGTYNEQFF. The CDR3, as DNA: TGTGCCAGCAGTGAGGTAGCGGGAGGAACCTACAATGAGCAGTTCTTC.

The rearrangement uses TRBV7-2 and TRBJ1-3, with 9 bases aligning to TRBD1. The CDR3 runs to 16 residues. CDR1 SGHTA and CDR2 FQGNSA come from the germline V gene. J was trimmed by 2 bases and V by 2 bases; bases with no gene match: 4. The CDR3 sequence is CASSLLQGAAGNTIYF. As DNA, the CDR3 is TGTGCCAGCAGCTTACTACAGGGGGCAGCTGGAAACACCATATATTTT.

In this sample, this clonotype turned up many times. The rearrangement joins TRBV6-6 to TRBJ1-1; perhaps TRBD1 as D (5 bases). With 1 base removed from V and 1 base from J, the gap between germline ends came to 22 bases. This CDR3 spans 19 amino acids. CDR1 MNHNY and CDR2 SVGAGI come from the germline V gene (reference sequence). CDR3 nucleotide sequence: TGTGCCAGCAGTTACTTCGTTTCTGGCAGGGCGGGGGGGAACACTGAAGCTTTCTTT. Its translation is CASSYFVSGRAGGNTEAFF.

This clonotype was detected only a few times. The rearrangement uses TRBV6-4 and TRBJ1-2, with unresolved D. The CDR3 runs to 15 residues. Germline CDR1 is MRHNA and CDR2 is SNTAGT. Trimming cost V 5 bases and J 0 bases, with 13 bases left between them. The DNA for the CDR3 is TGTGCCAGCAGTCGCCTCGGCGGATCTAACTATGGCTACACCTTC. It codes for CASSRLGGSNYGYTF.

A word on this clonotype: One base away lies a much larger clone, so this may be a sequencing read error. This chain uses TRBV6-6 with TRBJ2-1; D unclear. V was shortened by 6 bases and J by 15 bases, with 18 bases between the two germline ends. Germline lookup yields CDR1 MNHNY and CDR2 SVGAGI (reference sequence). CDR3 length: 12 amino acids. Here the CDR3 reads CASRSSQETRFF. The CDR3 DNA follows: TGTGCCAGCAGGTCCAGTCAAGAGACCCGGTTCTTC.

The genes are TRBV19 and TRBJ2-3; 7 nucleotides align to TRBD1. Germline lookup yields CDR1 LNHDA and CDR2 SQIVND (reference sequence). J lost 2 bases, V lost 7 bases, and 12 bases had no gene match. This CDR3 spans 16 amino acids. CDR3 sequence: CASMGSGQFFTDTQYF. The CDR3 nucleotides read TGTGCCAGTATGGGTTCGGGACAGTTCTTCACAGATACGCAGTATTTT.

This clonotype has a handful of counts. This rearrangement joins TRBV6-1 to TRBJ1-4, with unresolved D. V shed 5 bases and J shed 0 bases, with 10 bases lying between them. Germline CDR1 is MNHNS and CDR2 is SASEGT. This CDR3 region has 15 residues. The CDR3 loop reads CASSSAVATNEKLFF. The CDR3 DNA sequence: TGTGCCAGCAGTTCCGCCGTAGCAACTAATGAAAAACTGTTTTTT.